The 21 T cell receptor beta chains below were found in one sample sequenced in a study of identical twins. TCRdb reprocessed the 5' RACE reads with MiXCR, giving one entry per CDR3 protein. The sample lists roughly 630,000 distinct CDR3 sequences; roughly 6.6% were seen once. These records were also assigned to another study, of yellow fever vaccine responses in identical twins.

Sequences were obtained from PBMCs. The receptors were gathered from a woman in her late teens or twenties in good health.

This clonotype was recorded at least ten times. This chain connects TRBV7-9 to TRBJ1-1; 7 nucleotides line up with TRBD1. The CDR3 loop spans 13 amino acids. Germline trimming cut 5 bases from V and 8 bases from J; bases unmatched to any gene: 8. The germline V gene encodes CDR1 SEHNR and CDR2 FQNEAQ (reference sequence). In DNA, the CDR3 is TGTGCCAGCAGCCCCGACAGGGCTTCCGAAGCTTTCTTT. Residues: CASSPDRASEAFF.

The V call is TRBV2, the J call TRBJ2-1; TRBD2 is a possible D gene (7 bases). V lost 4 bases and J lost 8, with 18 bases in between. Germline values: CDR1 SNHLY, CDR2 FYNNEI. This CDR3 contains 15 residues. The CDR3 DNA sequence: TGTGCCAGCAGTGTTCTGGGAGGGGACACAGATGAGCAGTTCTTC. Its translation is CASSVLGGDTDEQFF.

This clonotype was observed many times. The rearrangement joins TRBV28 to TRBJ2-3; no clear D. CDR1 is MDHEN and CDR2 is SYDVKM in the germline V gene. The V end was cut by 7 bases, the J end by 3 bases, with 11 bases between. This CDR3 has 13 amino acids. This CDR3 reads CASIGLSTDTQYF. In DNA form, the CDR3 reads TGTGCCAGCATCGGTCTGTCGACAGATACGCAGTATTTT. The whole variable domain, remainder taken from reference TRBV28 and TRBJ2-3, is DVKVTQSSRYLVKRTGEKVFLECVQDMDHENMFWYRQDPGLGLRLIYFSYDVKMKEKGDIPEGYSVSREKKERFSLILESASTNQTSMYLCASIGLSTDTQYFGPGTRLTVL.

The V call is TRBV18, the J call TRBJ2-7; no clear D. The germline V gene encodes CDR1 KGHSH and CDR2 LQKENI. The length of the CDR3 is 14 residues. Trimming removed 0 bases from V and 0 bases from J, with 6 bases in between. CDR3 sequence (DNA): TGTGCCAGCTCACCACCGGGCTCCTCCTACGAGCAGTACGTC. Translation: CASSPPGSSYEQYV.

This clonotype occurred many times. The chain joins TRBV28 to TRBJ2-4; 14 bases line up with TRBD2. Trimming took 5 bases from V and 11 from J; bases not matched to a gene: 5. There are 14 residues in the CDR3. CDR1 MDHEN and CDR2 SYDVKM come from the germline V gene. CDR3 protein: CASSPGTSGSVQYF. CDR3 in DNA: TGTGCCAGCAGTCCGGGGACTAGCGGGAGCGTTCAGTACTTC.

There are many counts of this clonotype. The rearrangement links TRBV3-1 to TRBJ2-1, with 7 bases identical to TRBD2. The CDR3 has 17 amino acids. V shed 11 bases, J shed 0 bases, and the junction held 16 bases outside the gene matches. Germline CDR1 LGHDT, CDR2 YNNKEL (reference sequence). The CDR3 nucleotides are TGTGCCGCCGAGGTGGGGGACTACGTCTCCTCCTACAATGAGCAGTTCTTC. Its translation: CAAEVGDYVSSYNEQFF.

This clonotype has more than one count but fewer than ten. V gene TRBV2 combines with J gene TRBJ2-3, with 11 bases matching TRBD1. The CDR3 has 16 residues. CDR1 and CDR2 from the germline V gene are SNHLY and FYNNEI. Germline trimming cut 0 bases from V and 6 bases from J; bases unmatched to any gene: 5. The CDR3 coding sequence is TGTGCCAGCAGTGAAGCGGGGACAGGGGGAGGGGATACGCAGTATTTT. As protein: CASSEAGTGGGDTQYF.

The J gene is TRBJ1-2, the V gene TRBV12-3 or TRBV12-4, with D possibly being TRBD1 (5 bases). The germline V and J ends were trimmed by 5 bases and 3 bases, with 13 bases remaining between them. This CDR3 region has 14 residues. The CDR3 here is CASSLRQRYYGYTF. CDR3 nucleotides: TGTGCCAGCAGTCTAAGACAGAGATACTATGGCTACACCTTC.

This clonotype was seen a handful of times. This rearrangement joins TRBV14 to TRBJ1-4, with 7 bases identical to TRBD1. The CDR3 is 15 residues long. V lost 2 bases to trimming and J lost 7 bases; unmatched junction nucleotides: 7. Per germline, CDR1 SGHDN and CDR2 FVKESK. This chain's CDR3 is CASSQSGTVLEKLFF. The DNA of the CDR3 is TGTGCCAGCAGCCAATCCGGGACAGTACTTGAAAAACTGTTTTTT.

The genes are TRBV20-1 and TRBJ1-5, with a tentative D call TRBD1 (5 bases). The CDR3 runs 13 residues. Germline CDR1 is DFQATT and CDR2 is SNEGSKA (reference sequence). Trimming stripped 4 bases from V and 3 bases from J, with 10 bases between. CDR3 coding DNA: TGCAGTGCTATAGACAGCCTCAATCAGCCCCAGCATTTT. It yields the protein CSAIDSLNQPQHF.

The V call is TRBV24-1, the J call TRBJ1-2, with D possibly being TRBD1 (5 bases). The germline V and J ends were trimmed by 3 bases and 7 bases, with 17 bases remaining between them. Per germline, CDR1 KGHDR and CDR2 SFDVKD. The CDR3 is 15 amino acids. The CDR3 sequence is CATSDPRGRELGYTF. DNA of the CDR3: TGTGCCACCAGTGATCCCCGGGGACGAGAGCTTGGCTACACCTTC.

This clonotype was counted many times. The chain uses TRBV5-1 and TRBJ1-4, with D unresolved. The ends were cut back, 4 bases at V and 4 bases at J, with 17 bases in the middle. The CDR3 is 16 residues long. Germline V gene lookup returns CDR1 SGHRS and CDR2 YFSETQ. CDR3 DNA: TGCGCCAGCAGCCCCACGTTGGACCGGTTTAATGAAAAACTGTTTTTT. Its protein is CASSPTLDRFNEKLFF.

This clonotype was seen a handful of times. This chain uses TRBV5-1 with TRBJ1-1; TRBD1 is a possible D gene (5 bases). With 4 bases removed from V and 1 base from J, the gap between germline ends came to 8 bases. CDR1 is SGHRS, CDR2 YFSETQ, per germline. CDR3 length: 13 residues. The chain's CDR3 is CASSGDRNTEAFF. CDR3 DNA sequence: TGCGCCAGCAGCGGCGACAGGAACACTGAAGCTTTCTTT.

There are a few counts of this clonotype. The chain uses TRBV9 and TRBJ2-7; perhaps TRBD1 as D (5 bases). The CDR3 has 14 amino acids. CDR1 SGDLS and CDR2 YYNGEE come from the germline V gene. Trimming stripped 3 bases from V and 5 bases from J, with 15 bases between. The CDR3 loop reads CASSAIGATDEQYF. The CDR3 region has the DNA TGTGCCAGCAGCGCAATAGGGGCCACTGACGAGCAGTACTTC.

This clonotype was seen only a few times. The chain combines TRBV12-3 or TRBV12-4 with TRBJ2-7; TRBD1 is a possible D gene (6 bases). The CDR3 runs to 16 residues. V lost 3 bases, J lost 3 bases, and 18 bases lay in between. For the CDR3, the DNA is TGTGCCAGCAGTTTCGTACAGGGTGGGCCCCTCTACGAGCAGTACTTC. Protein: CASSFVQGGPLYEQYF.

This clonotype was observed a few times. The chain couples TRBV29-1 to TRBJ2-1, with D tentatively TRBD2 (6 bases). This CDR3 is 14 amino acids long. Trimming took 6 bases from V and 0 from J, leaving 12 bases between them. Per germline, CDR1 SQVTM and CDR2 ANQGSEA. CDR3 DNA sequence: TGCAGCGTCCCGACTAGAAGCTCCTACAATGAGCAGTTCTTC. The encoded protein is CSVPTRSSYNEQFF.

This clonotype was detected only a few times. The chain has TRBV19 and TRBJ2-1; a possible D gene is TRBD1 (6 bases). CDR1 LNHDA and CDR2 SQIVND come from the germline V gene (reference sequence). This CDR3 contains 18 residues. V gave up 3 bases and J gave up 0 bases, with 18 bases separating them. DNA for the CDR3: TGTGCCAGTAGTATTCGGGGTGGGGGCTCAGACTCCTACAATGAGCAGTTCTTC. Protein: CASSIRGGGSDSYNEQFF. The full variable domain, rest sourced from reference TRBV19 and TRBJ2-1, is DGGITQSPKYLFRKEGQNVTLSCEQNLNHDAMYWYRQDPGQGLRLIYYSQIVNDFQKGDIAEGYSVSREKKESFPLTVTSAQKNPTAFYLCASSIRGGGSDSYNEQFFGPGTRLTVL.

This clonotype has more than one count but fewer than ten. This sequence joins TRBV2 and TRBJ1-1; 11 positions agree with TRBD1. Losses at the gene ends were 7 bases for V and 0 bases for J; bases not matched to a gene: 1. CDR3 length: 14 residues. CDR1 is SNHLY, CDR2 FYNNEI, per germline. CDR3 protein: CASKGQGVNTEAFF. The CDR3 nucleotides are TGTGCCAGCAAGGGACAGGGGGTGAACACTGAAGCTTTCTTT.

The chain couples TRBV11-2 to TRBJ1-1, with D perhaps TRBD1 (6 bases). Germline assignment: CDR1 SGHAT and CDR2 FQNNGV. This CDR3 contains 14 residues. V was cut by 5 bases and J by 1 base, with 11 bases left in between. CDR3 sequence reads: CASSKIRGNTEAFF. CDR3 bases: TGTGCCAGCAGCAAAATCAGGGGGAACACTGAAGCTTTCTTT.

This clonotype appeared a few times. The chain recombines TRBV3-1 with TRBJ2-7; D unresolved. CDR1 and CDR2 from the germline V gene are LGHDT and YNNKEL (reference sequence). CDR3 size: 15 residues. The V gene lost 1 base and the J gene lost 6 bases, with 16 bases spanning the gap. This chain's CDR3 is CASSQGATYTTEQYF. The DNA of the CDR3 is TGTGCCAGCAGCCAAGGAGCGACCTACACCACCGAGCAGTACTTC.

The chain links TRBV20-1 to TRBJ2-1; D remains unclear. The CDR3 length is 15 residues. Germline assignment: CDR1 DFQATT and CDR2 SNEGSKA (reference sequence). V was shortened by 6 bases and J by 2 bases, with 17 bases between the two germline ends. The CDR3: CSANYRVLAYNEQFF. The CDR3 DNA follows: TGCAGTGCAAACTATAGAGTATTGGCCTACAATGAGCAGTTCTTC.